The 26 T cell receptor beta chains below come from one sample, sequenced in a study of cytomegalovirus exposure and HLA in healthy donors. It was with 60 Vbeta and 13 Jbeta primers that the PCR ran. Sequencing was performed with immunoSEQ multiplex PCR; in TCRdb, only in-frame clones are kept and a portion is missing. Here the sample spans some 96,000 clones, approximately 76% being singletons. Source material: PBMCs. These receptors originate from a man aged 35-49 years in good health and CMV-seropositive.

The sample holds a few counts of this clone. The V call is TRBV2, the J call TRBJ2-7, with 11 bases aligning to TRBD2. The CDR3 runs 15 residues. Germline CDR1 is SNHLY and CDR2 is FYNNEI. The V segment lost 1 base and the J segment 8 bases; nucleotides outside the gene matches: 7. CDR3 loop: CASSEGTSGLTKQYF. Here the CDR3 DNA reads TGTGCCAGCAGTGAAGGGACTAGCGGGCTTACGAAGCAGTACTTC.

The chain has TRBV28 and TRBJ2-7; maybe TRBD1 (5 bases). The CDR3 is made up of 16 amino acids. Trimming shortened V by 5 bases and J by 4 bases, and 21 bases separated the two germline ends. Per germline, CDR1 MDHEN and CDR2 SYDVKM. The CDR3 loop reads CASSLPKGVPQYEQYF. CDR3 bases: TGTGCCAGCAGTCTACCCAAAGGGGTCCCACAATACGAGCAGTACTTC. The full variable domain, completed using reference TRBV28 and TRBJ2-7, is DVKVTQSSRYLVKRTGEKVFLECVQDMDHENMFWYRQDPGLGLRLIYFSYDVKMKEKGDIPEGYSVSREKKERFSLILESASTNQTSMYLCASSLPKGVPQYEQYFGPGTRLTVT.

The gene calls are TRBV5-1 and TRBJ2-2; D remains ambiguous. The CDR3 is 15 residues long. Germline V CDR1 and CDR2: SGHRS, YFSETQ. V was shortened by 4 bases and J by 4 bases, with 14 bases between the two germline ends. CDR3: CASSPTPTITGELFF. For the CDR3, the DNA is TGCGCCAGCAGCCCGACCCCGACAATCACCGGGGAGCTGTTTTTT.

This rearrangement joins TRBV27 to TRBJ1-1, with D tentatively TRBD1 (6 bases). CDR3 length: 15 amino acids. The V gene's germline CDR1 is MNHEY and CDR2 SMNVEV (reference sequence). V gave up 3 bases and J gave up 8 bases, with 19 bases separating them. The CDR3 loop is CASSLENRVASEAFF. The CDR3 bases are TGTGCCAGCAGTTTGGAAAACAGGGTGGCGTCCGAAGCTTTCTTT.

V gene TRBV2 combines with J gene TRBJ1-2; D is possibly TRBD1 (5 bases). The germline gives CDR1 SNHLY, CDR2 FYNNEI. V lost 5 bases, J lost 2 bases, and 9 bases lay in between. The CDR3 is 13 amino acids. The chain's CDR3 is CASSQGLNYGYTF. CDR3 DNA sequence: TGTGCCAGCAGTCAGGGTCTAAACTATGGCTACACCTTC.

Here the CDR3 reads CASSRWGTSGGANEQFF. CDR3 bases: TGTGCCAGCAGCCGATGGGGGACTAGCGGGGGGGCCAATGAGCAGTTCTTC. J is TRBJ2-1 and V is TRBV7-3; 16 nucleotides align to TRBD2. The CDR3 contains 17 residues. V lost 5 bases, J lost 6 bases, and 7 bases stayed unmatched. Germline V CDR1 and CDR2: SGHTA, FQGTGA.

This chain connects TRBV7-8 to TRBJ2-5; TRBD1 is a possible D gene (5 bases). The CDR3 is 14 residues long. The germline V gene has CDR1 SGHVS and CDR2 FQNEAQ. Trimming stripped 5 bases from V and 5 bases from J, with 15 bases between. The CDR3, as DNA: TGTGCCAGCAGCCTTTCAGGGTTACTTGAGACCCAGTACTTC. Translating it yields CASSLSGLLETQYF.

This rearrangement joins TRBV10-3 to TRBJ1-1, with D possibly being TRBD1 (5 bases). Trimming stripped 4 bases from V and 1 base from J, with 13 bases between. The germline V gene has CDR1 ENHRY and CDR2 SYGVKD. The CDR3 spans 15 residues. The DNA for the CDR3 is TGTGCCATCAGTGGGGCGGACACTGGGAACACTGAAGCTTTCTTT. Its protein is CAISGADTGNTEAFF.

The chain combines TRBV2 with TRBJ2-2; possible D gene TRBD1, 6 bases. Deletions cut 8 bases from V and 7 bases from J, with 17 bases between. The germline CDR1 and CDR2 sequences are SNHLY and FYNNEI. CDR3 length: 14 residues. Here the CDR3 reads CASLLGAAVGELFF. CDR3 nucleotides: TGTGCCAGCCTTCTGGGGGCTGCTGTCGGGGAGCTGTTTTTT.

The chain employs TRBV28 and TRBJ1-4, with 7 bases identical to TRBD1. Germline V lookup: CDR1 MDHEN, CDR2 SYDVKM. V dropped 5 bases and J dropped 10; count of bases not matched to a gene: 25. CDR3 length: 19 residues. DNA for the CDR3: TGTGCCAGCAGTCTGCGGGCAGGGGGTTGGCCAGGGGGAGAGGGAAAACTGTTTTTT. Translating gives CASSLRAGGWPGGEGKLFF.

The CDR3 is CASSLGAGLAVYEQYF. The DNA for the CDR3 is TGCGCCAGCAGCTTGGGAGCAGGACTAGCGGTATACGAGCAGTACTTC. This sequence joins TRBV5-1 and TRBJ2-7; 10 bases are shared with TRBD2. Per the germline V gene, CDR1 is SGHRS and CDR2 is YFSETQ. The V gene end was trimmed by 0 bases and the J gene end by 4 bases; junction bases not matched to a gene: 7. The CDR3 is 16 residues long.

The sample holds a few counts of this clone. CDR3 DNA sequence: TGTGCCACGTCGAAGTACAGGGGGCCCGGCTATGGCTACACCTTC. This encodes CATSKYRGPGYGYTF. The V and J genes are TRBV6-5 and TRBJ1-2; 9 bases agree with TRBD1. The V and J ends lost 10 bases and 4 bases, in that order; junction bases with no gene match: 13. This CDR3 has 15 residues. The V gene's germline CDR1 is MNHEY and CDR2 SVGAGI.

This clone was detected once. This chain joins TRBV28 and TRBJ1-2, with TRBD1 as a possible D gene (5 bases). Between the trimmed V and J ends, which lost 3 bases and 0 bases, there was a span of 17 bases. The germline V gene encodes CDR1 MDHEN and CDR2 SYDVKM. The CDR3 extends over 17 amino acids. The DNA for the CDR3 is TGTGCCAGCAGTTTTGTGGGGGAGGGATCTTCTAACTATGGCTACACCTTC. Translating gives CASSFVGEGSSNYGYTF.

This chain uses TRBV2 with TRBJ2-3, with a tentative D call TRBD2 (6 bases). V was cut by 7 bases and J by 6 bases, with 11 bases left in between. The V gene's germline CDR1 is SNHLY and CDR2 FYNNEI. CDR3 length equals 12 residues. The CDR3 protein is CASIPLADTQYF. The DNA for the CDR3 is TGTGCCAGCATTCCCCTAGCGGATACGCAGTATTTT. The complete variable domain, with remaining parts taken from reference TRBV2 and TRBJ2-3, reads EPEVTQTPSHQVTQMGQEVILRCVPISNHLYFYWYRQILGQKVEFLVSFYNNEISEKSEIFDDQFSVERPDGSNFTLKIRSTKLEDSAMYFCASIPLADTQYFGPGTRLTVL.

The sample holds one count of this clone. This sequence joins TRBV27 and TRBJ2-2; TRBD1 aligns across 7 bases. V was clipped by 7 bases and J by 7 bases; unmatched bases: 9. Germline lookup yields CDR1 MNHEY and CDR2 SMNVEV (reference sequence). The CDR3 sequence is 14 residues long. For the CDR3, the DNA is TGTGCCAGCACCCTAACCTGGACAGGCGGGGAGCTGTTTTTT. Its protein product is CASTLTWTGGELFF.

The chain joins TRBV11-2 to TRBJ2-3; TRBD2 agrees at 12 bases. Germline CDR1 SGHAT, CDR2 FQNNGV. V trimming: 5 bases; J trimming: 7 bases; junction bases outside the gene matches: 13. The CDR3 is 17 residues long. CDR3 sequence (DNA): TGTGCCAGCAGCCGGCGGAGCGGGACTAGCGGGTCGTATACGCAGTATTTT. The encoded protein is CASSRRSGTSGSYTQYF.

With respect to this clone: A much larger clone is a single base away; this may be a read error. The sample has other DNA sequences that encode this CDR3 too. The CDR3: CASSLTGYNEQFF. In DNA, the CDR3 is TGTGCCAGCAGCCTGACGGGGTACAATGAGCAGTTCTTC. The chain employs TRBV7-6 and TRBJ2-1, with D perhaps matching TRBD2 (5 bases). The germline gives CDR1 SGHVS, CDR2 FNYEAQ. CDR3 length equals 13 residues. The V end lost 5 bases, the J end lost 4 bases, and 9 bases lay between the germline ends.

This clone was seen a handful of times. The V and J genes are TRBV5-1 and TRBJ2-7, with D unclear. Trimming took off 0 bases at V and 6 bases at J, with 10 bases between the two ends. The V gene's germline CDR1 is SGHRS and CDR2 YFSETQ. This CDR3 has 13 amino acids. The chain's CDR3 is CASSLDPASEQYF. CDR3 DNA: TGCGCCAGCAGCTTGGACCCAGCTAGCGAGCAGTACTTC.

The chain combines TRBV5-4 with TRBJ1-4; D is uncertain. Trimming took off 0 bases at V and 0 bases at J, with 3 bases between the two ends. The CDR3 totals 14 residues. Per the germline V gene, CDR1 is SGHNT and CDR2 is YYREEE (reference sequence). In nucleotides, the CDR3 is TGTGCCAGCAGCTTGGCCGCAACTAATGAAAAACTGTTTTTT. Its protein product is CASSLAATNEKLFF.

This clone was observed a handful of times. The chain employs TRBV19 and TRBJ1-6, with 7 bases matching TRBD1. CDR1 is LNHDA and CDR2 is SQIVND in the germline V gene (reference sequence). This CDR3 region has 15 residues. V lost 7 bases to trimming and J lost 4 bases; unmatched junction nucleotides: 7. The CDR3 loop reads CASTPSGGYNSPLHF. The DNA of the CDR3 is TGTGCCAGTACCCCGTCAGGGGGATATAATTCACCCCTCCACTTT.

The chain combines TRBV11-3 with TRBJ2-1; TRBD2 aligns across 10 bases. The ends lost 3 bases at V and 13 bases at J; junction bases unmatched: 6. CDR3 size: 13 residues. Germline CDR1 is SGHNT and CDR2 is YENEEA. CDR3 DNA sequence: TGTGCCAGCAGCTTCGACAGACTAGCGGGCCAGTTCTTC. It codes for CASSFDRLAGQFF.

The chain couples TRBV7-2 to TRBJ2-7; TRBD1 agrees at 7 bases. Germline V gene lookup returns CDR1 SGHTA and CDR2 FQGNSA. J gave up 1 base and V 5 bases, and 11 bases lay outside the gene matches. This CDR3 spans 16 amino acids. The CDR3 sequence: CASSPLGRQGSYEQYF. CDR3 DNA: TGTGCCAGCAGCCCACTCGGGCGACAGGGATCCTACGAGCAGTACTTC.

V is TRBV5-6 and J is TRBJ2-5; 7 bases fit TRBD1. V was clipped by 3 bases and J by 5 bases; unmatched bases: 7. The germline CDR1 and CDR2 sequences are SGHDT and YYEEEE. The CDR3 covers 14 residues. The CDR3 reads CASSSQTGLETQYF. The CDR3 coding sequence is TGTGCCAGCAGCTCTCAGACAGGGTTGGAGACCCAGTACTTC.

The chain carries TRBV7-8 and TRBJ2-5; a possible D gene is TRBD2 (6 bases). Germline assignment: CDR1 SGHVS and CDR2 FQNEAQ. V lost 8 bases, J lost 5 bases, and 6 bases lay in between. The CDR3 loop spans 10 amino acids. CDR3 nucleotides: TGTGCCAGCGGGGGGGAGACCCAGTACTTC. Protein product: CASGGETQYF.

This chain joins TRBV13 and TRBJ2-3; 10 nucleotides line up with TRBD2. The CDR3 consists of 15 residues. From germline, CDR1 is PRHDT and CDR2 FYEKMQ (reference sequence). The V and J ends lost 6 bases and 4 bases, in that order; junction bases with no gene match: 7. The CDR3 nucleotides read TGTGCCAGCAGGGCTCGACTAGCGGGCTCAGATACGCAGTATTTT. This codes for CASRARLAGSDTQYF.

This clone was seen just once. The chain is built from TRBV7-9 and TRBJ2-1; TRBD1 matches at 7 bases. The CDR3 spans 18 residues. The germline gives CDR1 SEHNR, CDR2 FQNEAQ (reference sequence). V shed 2 bases and J 7 bases; nucleotides not matched to a gene: 17. CDR3 region: CASSLPQATGQRVNEQFF. DNA for the CDR3: TGTGCCAGCAGCTTACCTCAAGCAACGGGACAGCGAGTAAATGAGCAGTTCTTC.